This T cell receptor beta chain is drawn from a study of blood T cell repertoires in COVID-19. In the study overall: Some COVID-19 samples were acute and others convalescent; all came from the United States, Italy and Spain. In each case, the material was cDNA or gDNA derived from T cells, B-cell-depleted T cells, or PBMCs.

TCRdb's table, derived via immunoSEQ multiplex PCR, lists solely in-frame clones and lacks some. Among about 300,000 clones, around nine tenths were seen once, and the ten largest hold 2.9%. Clinical histories supplied by participants themselves formed the basis of cohort assignment. Within 2 weeks of study entry, exposed participants had contacted a PCR-confirmed or clinician-diagnosed COVID-19 case. The V and J ends lost 3 bases and 4 bases, in that order; junction bases with no gene match: 4. The CDR3 has 15 residues. Per the germline V gene, CDR1 is MDHEN and CDR2 is SYDVKM. Material for sequencing was PBMCs or T cells enriched from blood (not recorded which). V usage is TRBV28 and J usage is TRBJ1-4, with 8 positions matching TRBD1. This sequence was found in a woman between 45 and 60 years old who had been exposed to COVID-19. DNA of the CDR3: TGTGCCAGCAGTTTTTTCGGACAGGGTAATGAAAAACTGTTTTTT. It specifies CASSFFGQGNEKLFF.